This T cell receptor (beta chain) was identified in a study of T cells in women clearing cervical HPV infection. Study-wide context: Case blood was drawn when the lesion was first found; control blood after infection became undetectable.

HPV was found by MY09/MY11 PCR and dot-blot genotyping. In regard to this clone: Its antigen is not known.

Repertoires were generated with immunoSEQ multiplex PCR, while TCRdb's copy carries only in-frame clones and drops some. The sample holds 25,000 to 35,000 clones. Study-wide results and caveats: A classifier using richness and V gene abundances reached an AUC of more than 0.75.

The sequenced sample consisted of blood buffy coat. The TCR comes from a woman aged 18 to 75 with a cervical HPV16 infection that either progressed to CIN3+ or cleared (not recorded which).

The chain's CDR3 is CASSLERWSQDEAFF. The CDR3 bases that were read are TGCGCCAGCAGCTTGGAAAGGTGGTCGCAGGATGAA. The rearrangement links TRBV5-1 to TRBJ1-1; D is ambiguous. The read comes to an end 3 residues before the CDR3 does, leaving the germline J gene to fill in the end. From germline, CDR1 is SGHRS and CDR2 YFSETQ. The CDR3 sequence is 15 residues long. The ends were cut back, 0 bases at V and 7 bases at J, with 16 bases in the middle.